This TCR beta chain was profiled in a study of cytomegalovirus exposure and HLA in healthy donors. Study-level findings and limits: The study labeled roughly 160 TCR beta chains cytomegalovirus-associated. High sensitivity and specificity were reportedly achieved when the classifier diagnosed cytomegalovirus status.

Regarding this clone: Its antigen is currently unknown.

The CDR3 covers 22 residues. CDR1 and CDR2 (germline): SGHRS, YFSETQ. Trimming took off 2 bases at V and 0 bases at J, with 30 bases between the two ends. Sequenced by immunoSEQ multiplex PCR; TCRdb stores in-frame clones only, minus some. The sample shows fewer than 250,000 clones, less than 90% of them seen only once. Donors came from a validation cohort of over a hundred subjects, distinct from the first 666-subject cohort. The material sequenced was PBMCs. The receptor comes from a woman under 30 in good health and CMV-seronegative. The chain uses TRBV5-1 and TRBJ1-5; maybe TRBD1 (5 bases). The CDR3 loop is CASSFEPDLRDGHPISNQPQHF. DNA of the CDR3: TGCGCCAGCAGCTTCGAACCGGACCTCCGGGACGGTCATCCCATTAGCAATCAGCCCCAGCATTTT.